This TCR beta chain was sequenced in a study of T cells in Graves' hyperthyroidism and ophthalmopathy. Hyperthyroidism, newly diagnosed and lasting under 2 months, affected patients aged 18 to 65. Diagnostic assessment was based on clinical symptoms, serum thyroxine and TRAb, thyroid ultrasound and orbital computed tomography. The TCR beta CDR3 regions underwent amplification using RNA transcripts as the source. The HTBI primer set was used in a first-round RT-PCR of the TCR CDR3. TCRdb processed the multiplex PCR reads anew with MiXCR; each CDR3 protein has one entry. Of hundreds of thousands of distinct CDR3 sequences listed, 16% are singletons. At least ten counts were recorded for this clonotype. As yet, its antigen is unknown. Points from the study as a whole: The model identified upcoming ophthalmopathy a median 6.5 months ahead of onset. Ophthalmopathy cases were set apart from stable hyperthyroidism by a 13 V-J model.

The CDR3 length is 13 residues. The V and J ends lost 6 bases and 4 bases, in that order; junction bases with no gene match: 6. Germline assignment: CDR1 SGHRS and CDR2 YFSETQ. This TCR was recovered from a woman in her thirties with Graves' hyperthyroidism. The specimen was blood. This chain joins TRBV5-1 and TRBJ1-1, with TRBD1 matching over 7 bases. As DNA, the CDR3 is TGCGCCAGCACCTACAGGGGCGGCACTGAAGCTTTCTTT. The encoded protein is CASTYRGGTEAFF. Full variable domain (missing parts from reference TRBV5-1 and TRBJ1-1): KAGVTQTPRYLIKTRGQQVTLSCSPISGHRSVSWYQQTPGQGLQFLFEYFSETQRNKGNFPGRFSGRQFSNSRSEMNVSTLELGDSALYLCASTYRGGTEAFFGQGTRLTVV.